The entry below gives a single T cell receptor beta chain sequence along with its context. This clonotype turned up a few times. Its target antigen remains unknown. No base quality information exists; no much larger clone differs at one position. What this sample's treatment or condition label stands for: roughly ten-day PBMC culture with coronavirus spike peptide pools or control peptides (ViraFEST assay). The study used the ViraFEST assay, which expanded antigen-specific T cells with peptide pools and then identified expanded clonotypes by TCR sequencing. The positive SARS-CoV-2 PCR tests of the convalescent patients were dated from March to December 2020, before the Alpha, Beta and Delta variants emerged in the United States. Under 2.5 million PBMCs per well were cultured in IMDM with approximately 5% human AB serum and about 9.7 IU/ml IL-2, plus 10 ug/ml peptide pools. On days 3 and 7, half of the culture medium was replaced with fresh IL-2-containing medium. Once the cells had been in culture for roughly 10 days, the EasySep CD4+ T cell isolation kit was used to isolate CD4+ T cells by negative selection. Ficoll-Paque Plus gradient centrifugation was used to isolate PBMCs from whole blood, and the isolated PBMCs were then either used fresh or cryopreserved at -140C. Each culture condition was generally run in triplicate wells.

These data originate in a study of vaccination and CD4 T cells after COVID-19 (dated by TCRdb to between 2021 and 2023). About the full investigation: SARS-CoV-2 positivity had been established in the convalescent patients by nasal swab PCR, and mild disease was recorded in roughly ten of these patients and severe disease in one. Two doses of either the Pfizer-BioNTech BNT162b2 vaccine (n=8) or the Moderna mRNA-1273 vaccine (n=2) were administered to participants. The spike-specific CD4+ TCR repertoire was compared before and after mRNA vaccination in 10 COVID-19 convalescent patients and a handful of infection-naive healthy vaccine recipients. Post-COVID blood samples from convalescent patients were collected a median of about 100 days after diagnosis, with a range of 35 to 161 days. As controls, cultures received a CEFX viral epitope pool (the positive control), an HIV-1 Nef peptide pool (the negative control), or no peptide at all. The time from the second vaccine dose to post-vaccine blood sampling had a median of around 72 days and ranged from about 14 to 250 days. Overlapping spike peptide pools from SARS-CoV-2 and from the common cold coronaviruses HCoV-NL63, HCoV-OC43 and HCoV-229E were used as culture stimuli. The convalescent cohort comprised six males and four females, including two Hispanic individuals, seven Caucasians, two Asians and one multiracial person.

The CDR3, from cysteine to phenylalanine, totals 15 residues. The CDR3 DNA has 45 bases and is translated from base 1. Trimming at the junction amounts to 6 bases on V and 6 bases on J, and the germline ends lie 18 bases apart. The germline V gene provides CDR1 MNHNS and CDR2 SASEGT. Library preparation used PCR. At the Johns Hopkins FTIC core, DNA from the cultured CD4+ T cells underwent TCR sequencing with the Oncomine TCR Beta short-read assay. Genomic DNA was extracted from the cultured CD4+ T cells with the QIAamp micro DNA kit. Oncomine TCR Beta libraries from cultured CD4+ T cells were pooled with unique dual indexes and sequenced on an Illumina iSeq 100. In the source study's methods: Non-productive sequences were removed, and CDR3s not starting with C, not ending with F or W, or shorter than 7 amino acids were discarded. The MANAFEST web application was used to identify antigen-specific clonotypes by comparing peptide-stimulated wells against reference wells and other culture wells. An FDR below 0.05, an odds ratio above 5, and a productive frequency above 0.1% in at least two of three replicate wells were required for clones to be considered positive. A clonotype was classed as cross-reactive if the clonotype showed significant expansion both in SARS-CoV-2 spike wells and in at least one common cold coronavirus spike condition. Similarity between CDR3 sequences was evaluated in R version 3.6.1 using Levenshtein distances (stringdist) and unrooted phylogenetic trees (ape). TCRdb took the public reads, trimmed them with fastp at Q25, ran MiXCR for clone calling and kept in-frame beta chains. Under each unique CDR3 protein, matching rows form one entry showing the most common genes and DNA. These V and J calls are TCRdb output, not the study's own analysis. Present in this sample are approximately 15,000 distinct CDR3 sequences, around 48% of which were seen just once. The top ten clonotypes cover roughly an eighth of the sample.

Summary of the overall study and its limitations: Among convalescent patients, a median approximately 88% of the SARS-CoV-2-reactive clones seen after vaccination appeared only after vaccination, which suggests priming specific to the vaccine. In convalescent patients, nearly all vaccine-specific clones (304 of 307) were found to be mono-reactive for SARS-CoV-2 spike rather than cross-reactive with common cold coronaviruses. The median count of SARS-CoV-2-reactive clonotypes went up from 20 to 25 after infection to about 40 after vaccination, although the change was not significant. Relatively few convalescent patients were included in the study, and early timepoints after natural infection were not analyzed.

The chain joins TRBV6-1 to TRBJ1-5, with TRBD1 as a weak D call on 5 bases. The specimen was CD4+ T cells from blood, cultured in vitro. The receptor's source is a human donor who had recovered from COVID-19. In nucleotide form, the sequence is TGTGCCAGCAGGAACTCCGGGATCGGGGGTCAGCCCCAGCATTTT. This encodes CASRNSGIGGQPQHF.